This TCR beta chain was sequenced during a study of cytomegalovirus exposure and HLA in healthy donors. Study-wide context: The 95 to 150 validation repertoires, a later analysis reported, used the same platform as the approximately 630 first-cohort repertoires. Study-wide findings and caveats: High sensitivity and specificity were reportedly achieved when the classifier diagnosed cytomegalovirus status. Overall, roughly 170 TCR beta chains were annotated as cytomegalovirus-associated.

The table came from immunoSEQ multiplex PCR; TCRdb's copy has only in-frame clones and leaves some out. The table includes under 200,000 clones, nearly 90% detected once. Remarks on this clone: Its matching antigen is unknown.

Sequencing input: PBMCs. The sequence was obtained from a woman aged 18 to 35 in good health and CMV-seropositive.

This CDR3 is CAWSAIGTGGNSPLHF. The CDR3 DNA reads TGTGCCTGGAGTGCGATCGGGACAGGGGGTAATTCACCCCTCCACTTT. The chain couples TRBV30 to TRBJ1-6; 11 nucleotides agree with TRBD1. The germline V gene has CDR1 GTSNPN and CDR2 SVGIG (reference sequence). CDR3 length equals 16 residues. V was clipped by 1 base and J by 6 bases; unmatched bases: 5.